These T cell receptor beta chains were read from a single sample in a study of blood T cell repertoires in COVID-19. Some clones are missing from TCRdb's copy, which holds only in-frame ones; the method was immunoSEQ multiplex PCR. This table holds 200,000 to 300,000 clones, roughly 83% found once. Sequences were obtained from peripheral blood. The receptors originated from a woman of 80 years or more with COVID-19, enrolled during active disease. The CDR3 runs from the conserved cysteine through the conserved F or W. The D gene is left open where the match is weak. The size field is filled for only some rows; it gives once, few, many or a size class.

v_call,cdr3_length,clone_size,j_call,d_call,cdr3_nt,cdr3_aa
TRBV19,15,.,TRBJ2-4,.,TGTGCCAGTAGTATTCTCGGGTTAGCGGAAAACATTCAGTACTTC,CASSILGLAENIQYF
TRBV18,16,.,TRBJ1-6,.,TGTGCCAGCTCACCCTCCGTGGGGGGGATGGATTCACCCCTCCACTTT,CASSPSVGGMDSPLHF
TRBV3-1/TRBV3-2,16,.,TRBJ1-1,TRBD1,TGTGCCAGCAGCCAGATTAGGACAGGCGTTTACACTGAAGCTTTCTTT,CASSQIRTGVYTEAFF
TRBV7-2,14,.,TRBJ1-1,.,TGTGCCAGCAGCTTACTGGACAGAAACACTGAAGCTTTCTTT,CASSLLDRNTEAFF
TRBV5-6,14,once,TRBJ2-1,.,TGTGCCAGCAGCTATAAGAGCTCCTACAATGAGCAGTTCTTC,CASSYKSSYNEQFF
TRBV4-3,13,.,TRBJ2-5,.,TGCGCCAGCAGCCAAGATCTAGCAGAGACCCAGTACTTC,CASSQDLAETQYF
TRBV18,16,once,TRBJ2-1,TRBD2,TGTGCCAGCTCACCCCCGGGTGGCGGGGGGACTAATGAGCAGTTCTTC,CASSPPGGGGTNEQFF
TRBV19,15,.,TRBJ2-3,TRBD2,TGTGCCAGTAGTGCCCCGGCGGGGGGCACGGATACGCAGTATTTT,CASSAPAGGTDTQYF
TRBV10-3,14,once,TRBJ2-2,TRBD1,TGTGCCATCAGGGACAGGGGAAACACCGGGGAGCTGTTTTTT,CAIRDRGNTGELFF
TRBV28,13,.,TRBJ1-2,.,TGTGCCAGCAGCCCCGGGGGGGGCTATGGCTACACCTTC,CASSPGGGYGYTF
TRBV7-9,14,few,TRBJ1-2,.,TGTGCCAGCAGCTTAGCGTCACTTAACTATGGCTACACCTTC,CASSLASLNYGYTF
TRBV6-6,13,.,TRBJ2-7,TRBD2,TGTGCCAGCATGGCTAGCGGATTCTGGGGGCAGTACTTC,CASMASGFWGQYF
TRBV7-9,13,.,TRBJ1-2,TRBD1,TGTGCCAGCAGCCCAAATGACAGGGGAGCTTACACCTTC,CASSPNDRGAYTF
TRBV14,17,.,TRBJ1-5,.,TGTGCCAGCAGCCCGATGCTGGGGGGGCCCTCCCATCAGCCCCAGCATTTT,CASSPMLGGPSHQPQHF
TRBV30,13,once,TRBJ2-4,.,TGTGCCTGGTCTAAGGGGTTGAAAAACATTCAGTACTTC,CAWSKGLKNIQYF
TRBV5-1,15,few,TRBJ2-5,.,TGCGCCAGCAGCACGAGAGCAGGGGCTGGGGAGACCCAGTACTTC,CASSTRAGAGETQYF
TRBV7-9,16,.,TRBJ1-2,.,TGTGCCAGCAGCTTCGGCGGGGGGGGCCGGGTGAGAGGCTACACCTTC,CASSFGGGGRVRGYTF
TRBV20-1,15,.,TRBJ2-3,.,TGCAGTGCTAGTGATCCTAGAACTAGCACAGATACGCAGTATTTT,CSASDPRTSTDTQYF
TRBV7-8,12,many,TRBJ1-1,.,TGTGCCAGCAGCCCGAGACTTAGGGAAGCTTTCTTT,CASSPRLREAFF
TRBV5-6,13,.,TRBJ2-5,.,TGTGCCAGCAGCTTGCGGGGTATGGAGACCCAGTACTTC,CASSLRGMETQYF
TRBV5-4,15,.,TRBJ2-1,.,TGTGCCAGCAGCTTGGGGGCAGGGGTCTACAATGAGCAGTTCTTC,CASSLGAGVYNEQFF
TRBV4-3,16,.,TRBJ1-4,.,TGCGCCAGCAGCCAAGTACTTTCGGGGGCTAATGAAAAACTGTTTTTT,CASSQVLSGANEKLFF
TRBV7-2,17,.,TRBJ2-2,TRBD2,TGTGCCAGCAGCTTTCTACGGGGGGGCCGAGACACCGGGGAGCTGTTTTTT,CASSFLRGGRDTGELFF
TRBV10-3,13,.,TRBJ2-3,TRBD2,TGTGCCATCGGGACTAGCGGGGGAGATACGCAGTATTTT,CAIGTSGGDTQYF
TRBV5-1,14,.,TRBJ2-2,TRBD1,TGCGCCAGCAGCCCAGACAGGGAGACCGGGGAGCTGTTTTTT,CASSPDRETGELFF
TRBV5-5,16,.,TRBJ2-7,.,TGTGCCAGCAGTTCGATAAAAGGGGGAGAATCCTACGAGCAGTACTTC,CASSSIKGGESYEQYF
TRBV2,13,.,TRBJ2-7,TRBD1,TGTGCCAGCAGTGTGGACAGGGGTAACGAGCAGTACTTC,CASSVDRGNEQYF
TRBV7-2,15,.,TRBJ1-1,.,TGTGCCAGCAGCCCTGGGGGCAGACTGGACACTGAAGCTTTCTTT,CASSPGGRLDTEAFF
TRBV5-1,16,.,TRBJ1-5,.,TGCGCCAGCAGCTTGGCTGGAGCGGGATTGGGTCAGCCCCAGCATTTT,CASSLAGAGLGQPQHF
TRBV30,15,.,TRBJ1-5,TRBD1,TGTGCCTGGAGTGGGACAGGGAAGGGGAATCAGCCCCAGCATTTT,CAWSGTGKGNQPQHF
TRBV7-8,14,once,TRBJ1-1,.,TGTGCCAGCAGCTTAGGGGGGGGAAGTCTTCAAGCTTTCTTT,CASSLGGGSLQAFF
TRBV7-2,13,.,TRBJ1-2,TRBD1,TGTGCCAGTGGGACAGGGGGCGCGAGAGGCTACACCTTC,CASGTGGARGYTF
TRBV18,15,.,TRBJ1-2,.,TGTGCCAGCTCACCCCCGGCGGGGGAAGTCTATGGCTACACCTTC,CASSPPAGEVYGYTF
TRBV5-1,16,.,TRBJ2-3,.,TGCGCCAGCAGCCCCGGAGGGGAAGTCTACACAGATACGCAGTATTTT,CASSPGGEVYTDTQYF
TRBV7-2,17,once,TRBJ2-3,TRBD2,TGTGCCAGCAGTTCCCCCAGCGGGGGGACTTACACAGATACGCAGTATTTT,CASSSPSGGTYTDTQYF
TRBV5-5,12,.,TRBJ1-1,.,TGTGCCAGCAGCTTGGCTCAGGCTGAAGCTTTCTTT,CASSLAQAEAFF
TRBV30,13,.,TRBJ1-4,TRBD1,TGTGCCTGGAGTGGGGCAGGGGGTGAAAAACTGTTTTTT,CAWSGAGGEKLFF
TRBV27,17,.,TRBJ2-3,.,TGTGCCAGCAGTCCACCCTACAGAACAGAATACACAGATACGCAGTATTTT,CASSPPYRTEYTDTQYF
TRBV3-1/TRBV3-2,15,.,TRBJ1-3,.,TGTGCCAGCAGCCATCAAACGCTAGGAAGGAACACCATATATTTT,CASSHQTLGRNTIYF
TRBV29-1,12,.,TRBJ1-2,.,TGCAGCGTTGAAGATCACCCGGACTATTACACCTTC,CSVEDHPDYYTF
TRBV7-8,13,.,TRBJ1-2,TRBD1,TGTGCCAGCAACCCGGGACAGGGGAGAGGCTACACCTTC,CASNPGQGRGYTF
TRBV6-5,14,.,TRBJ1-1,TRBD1,TGTGCCAGCAGTTACTCTAACAGGGGAAGTGAAGCTTTCTTT,CASSYSNRGSEAFF
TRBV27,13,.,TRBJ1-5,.,TGTGCCAGCAAGCCGGACATCTATCAGCCCCAGCATTTT,CASKPDIYQPQHF
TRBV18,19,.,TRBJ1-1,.,TGTGCCAGCTCACCTTTGAGTAACCCGGGACACCACATGAACACTGAAGCTTTCTTT,CASSPLSNPGHHMNTEAFF
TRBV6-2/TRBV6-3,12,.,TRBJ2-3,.,TGTGCCAGCAGTCCCGACAGTAATACGCAGTATTTT,CASSPDSNTQYF
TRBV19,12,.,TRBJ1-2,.,TGTGCCAGTACGGTGGGGGCTGGAGGCTACACCTTC,CASTVGAGGYTF
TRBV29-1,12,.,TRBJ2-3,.,TGCAGCGTTGATACAGGCACAGATACGCAGTATTTT,CSVDTGTDTQYF
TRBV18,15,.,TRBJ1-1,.,TGTGCCAGCTCACCTTGGGGACTTGTCAAGACTGAAGCTTTCTTT,CASSPWGLVKTEAFF
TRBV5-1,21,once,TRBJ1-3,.,TGCGCCAGCAGCTTGGTCCCACGAGCGACGGTACAGGGCGCCTCTGGAAACACCATATATTTT,CASSLVPRATVQGASGNTIYF
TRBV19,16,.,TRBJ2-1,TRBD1,TGTGCCAGTAGTTCCTTAGGACAGGGGACCTACAATGAGCAGTTCTTC,CASSSLGQGTYNEQFF
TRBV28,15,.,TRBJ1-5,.,TGTGCCAGCAAGTTTGGGACCGGGACTCCTTCGGCCCAGCATTTT,CASKFGTGTPSAQHF